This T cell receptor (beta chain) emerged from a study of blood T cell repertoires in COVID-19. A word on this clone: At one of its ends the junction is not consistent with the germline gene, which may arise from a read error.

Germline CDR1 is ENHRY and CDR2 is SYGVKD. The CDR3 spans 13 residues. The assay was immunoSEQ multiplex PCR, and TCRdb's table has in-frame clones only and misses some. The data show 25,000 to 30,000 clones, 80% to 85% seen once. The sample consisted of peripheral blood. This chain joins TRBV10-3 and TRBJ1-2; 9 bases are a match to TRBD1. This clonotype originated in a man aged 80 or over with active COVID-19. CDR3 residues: CTISARTGDGYTF. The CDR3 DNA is TGTACCATCAGTGCCCGGACAGGGGATGGCTACACCTTC.